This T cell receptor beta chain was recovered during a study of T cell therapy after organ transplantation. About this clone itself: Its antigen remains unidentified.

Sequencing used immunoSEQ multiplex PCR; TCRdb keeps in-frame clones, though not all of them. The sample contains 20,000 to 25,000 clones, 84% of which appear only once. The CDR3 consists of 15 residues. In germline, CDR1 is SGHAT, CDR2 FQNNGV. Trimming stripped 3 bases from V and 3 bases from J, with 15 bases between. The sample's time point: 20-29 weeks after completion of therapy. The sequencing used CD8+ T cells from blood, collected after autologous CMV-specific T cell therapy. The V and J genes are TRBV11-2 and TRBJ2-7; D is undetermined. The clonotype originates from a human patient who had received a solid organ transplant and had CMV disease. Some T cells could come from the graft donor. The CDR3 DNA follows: TGTGCCAGCAGCTTGTACAGCCTTCTTATCTACGAGCAGTACTTC. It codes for CASSLYSLLIYEQYF.